The source of this T cell receptor (beta chain) is a study of neoadjuvant anti-PD-1 for oral cavity cancer. Overall study: Nivolumab at 3 mg/kg was mostly given biweekly, three to four doses, pre-surgery. Patients without progression received a fourth nivolumab dose around day 43, then surgical resection on days 50-56.

Notes on the study in general: Post-nivolumab, blood T cell clonality was significantly elevated in non-responders.

To note about this clone: The antigen is not known.

The method was immunoSEQ multiplex PCR; TCRdb's version includes in-frame clones alone and lacks a portion of them. The data show 55,000 to 80,000 clones, with approximately 82% seen just once and more than 3% held by the top ten. The CDR3 covers 15 residues. CDR1 is MNHNS and CDR2 is SASEGT in the germline V gene. With 10 bases clipped from V and 4 bases from J, the junction kept 15 bases outside the gene matches. This clonotype originated in a person between 40 and 85 years old with oral cavity squamous cell carcinoma. The chain uses TRBV6-1 and TRBJ2-5; 7 bases match TRBD1. The input for sequencing was PBMCs, taken before nivolumab (anti-PD-1) treatment. The CDR3 region has the DNA TGTGCCATCTTTCGGTCAGGGGGTTGGGCAGAGACCCAGTACTTC. Its translation: CAIFRSGGWAETQYF.